This TCR beta chain appears in the sequencing data of a study of shared clonotypes between healthy human individuals. CD45RO-negative, CCR7-selected cells formed the naive CD8 fraction, which excluded terminally differentiated effector memory CD45RA+ cells. All participating donors were Caucasian adults from Nashville, Tennessee. To note about this clone: Its antigen is as yet unknown. Other DNA sequences of this sample code for an identical CDR3.

The table came from immunoSEQ multiplex PCR; TCRdb's copy has only in-frame clones and leaves some out. The top ten hold around 1.7% of the sample, which has about 2.2 million clones, 93% seen once. Notes on the study in general: Tissues were not sampled, only blood, and their repertoires likely differ. Naive subsets tended to show greater estimated richness than memory subsets.

The sample consisted of naive CD8+ T cells from PBMCs. The origin of this receptor is a man younger than 35 in good health. Some clones in this sample may be carry-over from other donors' samples.

The CDR3 nucleotides read TGTGCCAGCAGTTTACAAGGGAATCAGCCCCAGCATTTT. This translates into CASSLQGNQPQHF. The V gene is TRBV27, the J gene TRBJ1-5; D unresolved. Germline CDR1 MNHEY, CDR2 SMNVEV (reference sequence). This CDR3 has 13 residues. Between the trimmed V and J ends, which lost 2 bases and 4 bases, there was a span of 6 bases.